This T cell receptor beta chain was obtained from a study of T cells in Graves' hyperthyroidism and ophthalmopathy. Active moderate-to-severe ophthalmopathy, Clinical Activity Score at least 3, NOSPECS at least 4, under 3 months' duration. Exclusion followed for patients with uncontrolled infection, other autoimmune disease, pregnancy or lactation. Germline CDR1 reads ENHRY; CDR2 reads SYGVKD. This CDR3 spans 14 amino acids. J lost 6 bases, V lost 3 bases, and 6 bases had no gene match. Ten or more counts support this clonotype. The investigators amplified TCR beta CDR3 regions from RNA transcripts. HTBI primers drove first-round RT-PCR of the TCR CDR3. Via MiXCR, TCRdb re-called the multiplex PCR reads, giving one row per CDR3 protein. The sample records roughly 560,000 distinct CDR3 sequences, roughly 15% being singletons.

Sequencing was done on a sample of blood. The receptor was derived from a woman aged 40 to 50 with Graves' ophthalmopathy. V usage is TRBV10-3 and J usage is TRBJ2-7; 9 bases fit TRBD1. This CDR3 is CAISDTGGSGEQYF. CDR3 DNA: TGTGCCATCAGTGATACAGGGGGCTCGGGCGAGCAGTACTTC.